This T cell receptor (beta chain) was identified during a study of beta chain features in type 1 diabetes. Regarding the study as a whole: In type 1 diabetes patients, VDJ junctions had fewer insertions; deletions at these junctions were more frequent. Shorter TCRB CDR3s, moderately but significantly so, marked every one of the four CD4+ subsets in Type 1 diabetes patients.

Comment on this clone: What it binds is not known.

Expressed TCRB transcripts were sequenced after all isolated RNA was converted to cDNA. Produced via immunoSEQ multiplex PCR; TCRdb's table is partial and in-frame only. The table lists around 250,000 clones, roughly 24% of them singletons. The specimen sequenced was naive CD4+ T cells from blood. The clonotype was recovered from a woman aged 30 to 39 with type 1 diabetes.

The DNA for the CDR3 is TGTGCCAGCAGCACCAGGTGGGAAGCTTTCTTT. Translating it yields CASSTRWEAFF. The chain employs TRBV5-6 and TRBJ1-1; D not certain. Germline assignment: CDR1 SGHDT and CDR2 YYEEEE. The CDR3 totals 11 residues. V was clipped by 4 bases and J by 8 bases, with 9 bases between them.